A single sample is the source of the 24 T cell receptor beta chains below, sequenced in a study of T cell repertoires in cytomegalovirus infection. These TCRs are of unknown antigen specificity. TCRdb reprocessed the reads with MiXCR, giving one entry per CDR3 protein. The sample yields some 57,000 distinct CDR3 sequences, roughly 32% seen once. Material for sequencing was PBMCs, sequenced either directly or after in vitro stimulation (not recorded which). Receptors were obtained from a human donor in good health (CMV status not recorded). Some clones in this sample may be carry-over from other donors' samples.

The V and J genes are TRBV12-5 and TRBJ2-5; D possibly corresponds to TRBD2 (6 bases). V was pared by 4 bases and J by 4 bases, with 22 bases between. The CDR3 runs to 17 residues. Germline CDR1 and CDR2: LGHNT and FRNRAP. The CDR3 loop is CASGSSLVGTGVETQYF. CDR3 coding DNA: TGTGCTAGTGGTTCCTCGCTGGTTGGCACGGGGGTAGAGACCCAGTACTTC.

This clonotype has a handful of counts. The V gene is TRBV11-2, the J gene TRBJ2-1; 7 nucleotides line up with TRBD2. Trimming cost V 1 base and J 4 bases; bases outside gene matches: 10. The CDR3 length is 17 residues. Germline-derived CDR1 and CDR2 are SGHAT and FQNNGV. CDR3 sequence reads: CASSLAGSGNIYNEQFF. CDR3 nucleotide sequence: TGTGCCAGCAGCTTAGCAGGGAGCGGGAATATTTACAATGAGCAGTTCTTC.

This clonotype turned up a few times. V usage is TRBV19 and J usage is TRBJ1-2; TRBD1 might be the D (5 bases). The CDR3 is 17 residues long. From germline, CDR1 is LNHDA and CDR2 SQIVND (reference sequence). Deletions cut 3 bases from V and 1 base from J, with 18 bases between. The CDR3 spells CASSILRTRADNYGYTF. DNA for the CDR3: TGTGCCAGTAGTATTTTACGGACAAGGGCCGATAACTATGGCTACACCTTC. Full variable domain (rest looked up from reference TRBV19 and TRBJ1-2): DGGITQSPKYLFRKEGQNVTLSCEQNLNHDAMYWYRQDPGQGLRLIYYSQIVNDFQKGDIAEGYSVSREKKESFPLTVTSAQKNPTAFYLCASSILRTRADNYGYTFGSGTRLTVV.

The V gene is TRBV29-1, the J gene TRBJ1-1; a possible D gene is TRBD1 (5 bases). The CDR3 is 13 residues long. V gave up 3 bases and J gave up 10 bases, with 18 bases separating them. Germline V lookup: CDR1 SQVTM, CDR2 ANQGSEA. The DNA for the CDR3 is TGCAGCGTTGATTTTAGCAGGGATGGTGGAGCTTTCTTT. It is translated as CSVDFSRDGGAFF. Drawing the rest from reference TRBV29-1 and TRBJ1-1, the complete variable domain is SAVISQKPSRDICQRGTSLTIQCQVDSQVTMMFWYRQQPGQSLTLIATANQGSEATYESGFVIDKFPISRPNLTFSTLTVSNMSPEDSSIYLCSVDFSRDGGAFFGQGTRLTVV.

The genes are TRBV11-3 and TRBJ2-2, with D perhaps TRBD1 (5 bases). Germline assignment: CDR1 SGHNT and CDR2 YENEEA. CDR3 length: 15 residues. Trimming stripped 6 bases from V and 2 bases from J, with 13 bases between. The chain's CDR3 is CASSRQTANTGELFF. CDR3 DNA sequence: TGTGCCAGCAGTAGACAGACCGCCAACACCGGGGAGCTGTTTTTT.

In its sample, this clonotype was seen a few times. This chain connects TRBV10-3 to TRBJ2-5; D gene unclear. The V and J ends lost 6 bases and 1 base respectively, with 9 bases between them. The germline CDR1 and CDR2 sequences are ENHRY and SYGVKD. The CDR3 covers 13 residues. CDR3 DNA: TGTGCCATCAGCTCAGCTTCCCAAGAGACCCAGTACTTC. It encodes CAISSASQETQYF.

The V and J genes are TRBV6-5 and TRBJ1-4; unclear D gene. This CDR3 has 15 residues. V was clipped by 2 bases and J by 5 bases, with 12 bases between them. In germline, CDR1 is MNHEY, CDR2 SVGAGI. The CDR3 bases are TGTGCCAGCAGTTACGCCGACGCAGGAAATGAAAAACTGTTTTTT. The encoded protein is CASSYADAGNEKLFF.

The V and J genes are TRBV5-1 and TRBJ2-3; D gene uncertain. This CDR3 spans 14 amino acids. The germline gives CDR1 SGHRS, CDR2 YFSETQ. Trimming cost V 0 bases and J 0 bases, with 5 bases left between them. Here the CDR3 reads CASSLGESTDTQYF. CDR3 sequence (DNA): TGCGCCAGCAGCTTGGGAGAAAGCACAGATACGCAGTATTTT.

There are a few counts of this clonotype. The rearrangement links TRBV7-9 to TRBJ2-4; 9 nucleotides match TRBD1. Germline trimming cut 3 bases from V and 4 bases from J; bases unmatched to any gene: 16. CDR1 is SEHNR, CDR2 FQNEAQ, per germline (reference sequence). This CDR3 has 19 amino acids. The CDR3 loop reads CASSFQPNTGGAGKNIQYF. CDR3 nucleotide sequence: TGTGCCAGCAGCTTTCAACCAAATACAGGGGGCGCTGGGAAAAACATTCAGTACTTC.

A few counts support this clonotype. The chain is built from TRBV6-2 or TRBV6-3 and TRBJ1-2; 7 bases are shared with TRBD1. This CDR3 is 13 amino acids long. V lost 5 bases and J lost 4; bases outside the gene matches: 4. Germline CDR1 MNHEY, CDR2 SVGEGT. The CDR3 is CASSNRGGYGYTF. The CDR3 bases are TGTGCCAGCAGTAACAGGGGCGGCTATGGCTACACCTTC.

The genes are TRBV6-2 or TRBV6-3 and TRBJ2-4, with 10 bases that match TRBD1. The germline V gene encodes CDR1 MNHEY and CDR2 SVGEGT. The CDR3 totals 14 residues. Trimming removed 6 bases from V and 7 bases from J; junction bases left unmatched: 6. CDR3 protein: CASSPGQGGNIQYF. CDR3 nucleotides: TGTGCCAGCAGCCCAGGACAGGGGGGGAACATTCAGTACTTC.

This clonotype has more than one count but fewer than ten. The rearrangement joins TRBV6-1 to TRBJ1-2; D call uncertain. From germline, CDR1 is MNHNS and CDR2 SASEGT. The CDR3 consists of 11 residues. Between the trimmed V and J ends, which lost 5 bases and 2 bases, there was a span of 3 bases. The CDR3 here is CASSTNYGYTF. CDR3 DNA: TGTGCCAGCAGTACGAACTATGGCTACACCTTC.

The J gene is TRBJ2-5, the V gene TRBV4-1; D is perhaps TRBD1 or TRBD2 (5 bases each). V lost 6 bases and J lost 1, with 15 bases in between. The V gene's germline CDR1 is MGHRA and CDR2 YSYEKL. This CDR3 has 15 residues. The CDR3 loop reads CASRPEGRPQETQYF. In DNA, the CDR3 is TGCGCCAGCAGGCCAGAGGGACGTCCCCAAGAGACCCAGTACTTC.

This clonotype was counted at least ten times. J is TRBJ2-3 and V is TRBV7-2; 10 bases match TRBD2. J gave up 4 bases and V 6 bases, and 10 bases lay outside the gene matches. Germline V gene lookup returns CDR1 SGHTA and CDR2 FQGNSA. The CDR3 contains 16 residues. The CDR3 spells CASRQIAGGGPDTQYF. The DNA of the CDR3 is TGTGCCAGCAGGCAAATAGCGGGGGGCGGACCAGATACGCAGTATTTT.

This clonotype was detected many times. The V gene is TRBV11-2, the J gene TRBJ1-2, with 10 bases fitting TRBD1. This CDR3 spans 16 amino acids. With 5 bases clipped from V and 0 bases from J, the junction kept 6 bases outside the gene matches. The germline CDR1 and CDR2 sequences are SGHAT and FQNNGV. The CDR3 region is CASSPGQGVPNYGYTF. As DNA, the CDR3 is TGTGCCAGCAGCCCCGGACAGGGGGTACCTAACTATGGCTACACCTTC.

This clonotype has a handful of counts. V usage is TRBV7-2 and J usage is TRBJ2-1; D gene uncertain. CDR1 SGHTA and CDR2 FQGNSA come from the germline V gene. The CDR3 sequence is 12 residues long. The V end was cut by 3 bases, the J end by 6 bases, with 6 bases between. CDR3 coding DNA: TGTGCCAGCAGCTTTAGTGGCAATGAGCAGTTCTTC. This codes for CASSFSGNEQFF.

This clonotype was detected a few times. The chain couples TRBV12-5 to TRBJ1-1; D may be TRBD1 (6 bases). The V gene's germline CDR1 is LGHNT and CDR2 FRNRAP. V lost 0 bases and J 0 bases, leaving 20 bases between the germline ends. The CDR3 is 19 amino acids. The CDR3 DNA reads TGTGCTAGTGGTTTGGTACTGGGGGGGGGCCACTACATGAACACTGAAGCTTTCTTT. Its translation: CASGLVLGGGHYMNTEAFF.

By its share, this clonotype is medium-sized. J is TRBJ2-1 and V is TRBV7-2; D remains ambiguous. V gave up 1 base and J gave up 6 bases, with 10 bases separating them. The CDR3 contains 14 residues. Germline V CDR1 and CDR2: SGHTA, FQGNSA. CDR3 sequence (DNA): TGTGCCAGCAGCTTAGATCGGTTGGCCAATGAGCAGTTCTTC. It specifies CASSLDRLANEQFF.

The V and J genes are TRBV7-8 and TRBJ1-1; 7 bases match TRBD1. After removal of 5 bases from V and 9 bases from J, the junction contained 9 bases not matched to a gene. The germline V gene encodes CDR1 SGHVS and CDR2 FQNEAQ. The CDR3 runs 13 residues. CDR3 in DNA: TGTGCCAGCAGCGAGACTCCGGGACAGAAAGCTTTCTTT. It yields the protein CASSETPGQKAFF.

This clonotype was observed at least ten times. J is TRBJ2-3 and V is TRBV7-2; D not certain. Germline V gene sequence: CDR1 SGHTA, CDR2 FQGNSA. Trimming removed 2 bases from V and 3 bases from J, with 6 bases in between. The CDR3 spans 13 residues. CDR3 nucleotides: TGTGCCAGCAGCTTAAATCCGACAGATACGCAGTATTTT. Its protein is CASSLNPTDTQYF.

The gene calls are TRBV7-8 and TRBJ2-7, with D unclear. Germline V gene data show CDR1 as SGHVS and CDR2 as FQNEAQ. Trimming stripped 1 base from V and 4 bases from J, with 8 bases between. The CDR3 loop spans 13 amino acids. In DNA, the CDR3 is TGTGCCAGCAGCTTAGGTGCCCTTTACGAGCAGTACTTC. Its protein is CASSLGALYEQYF.

In its sample, this clonotype was seen many times. The V and J genes are TRBV7-2 and TRBJ1-2; 7 bases align to TRBD1. The trim removed 1 base at V and 3 bases at J, leaving 11 bases unmatched. The CDR3 is 17 amino acids. Germline assignment: CDR1 SGHTA and CDR2 FQGNSA. CDR3 in amino acids: CASSLDRGAGGDYGYTF. CDR3 coding DNA: TGTGCCAGCAGCTTAGACAGGGGCGCTGGTGGAGACTATGGCTACACCTTC.

The sample holds a few counts of this clonotype. The chain links TRBV11-3 to TRBJ2-5, with TRBD1 as a possible D gene (5 bases). V lost 5 bases to trimming and J lost 2 bases, with 9 bases between them. Germline V gene sequence: CDR1 SGHNT, CDR2 YENEEA. CDR3 length equals 13 residues. CDR3 nucleotide sequence: TGTGCCAGCAGCCGACAGTTTCAAGAGACCCAGTACTTC. This sequence encodes CASSRQFQETQYF.

The CDR3 DNA is TGTGCCAGCAGTCTGAACCCAGGGCCCCAGCATTTT. Translating it yields CASSLNPGPQHF. V and J are TRBV6-1 and TRBJ1-5; D uncertain. Trimming pared 5 bases from V and 9 bases from J, leaving 11 bases between. Germline lookup yields CDR1 MNHNS and CDR2 SASEGT. The CDR3 is 12 amino acids.